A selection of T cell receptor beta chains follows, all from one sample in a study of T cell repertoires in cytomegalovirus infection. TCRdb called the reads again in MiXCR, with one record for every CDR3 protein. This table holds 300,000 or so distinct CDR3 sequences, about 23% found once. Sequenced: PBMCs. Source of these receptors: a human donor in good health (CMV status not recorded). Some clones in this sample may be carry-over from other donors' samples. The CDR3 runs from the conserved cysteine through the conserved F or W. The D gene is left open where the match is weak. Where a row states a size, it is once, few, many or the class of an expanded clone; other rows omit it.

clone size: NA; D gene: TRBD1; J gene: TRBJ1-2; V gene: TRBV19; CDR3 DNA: TGTGCCAGTACTACGGACAGGCTGCATGGCTACACCTTC; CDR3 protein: CASTTDRLHGYTF
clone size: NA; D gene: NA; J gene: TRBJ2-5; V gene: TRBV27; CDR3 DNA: TGTGCCAGCAGCCCCGAGGGGGAGACCCAGTACTTC; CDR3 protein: CASSPEGETQYF
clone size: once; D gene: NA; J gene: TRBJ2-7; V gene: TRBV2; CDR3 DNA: TGTGCCAGCAGTGCCGATAACTACGAGCAGTACTTC; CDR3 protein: CASSADNYEQYF
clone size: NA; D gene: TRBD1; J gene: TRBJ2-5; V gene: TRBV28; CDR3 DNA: TGTGCCAGCGCAGGGGGTACGGTTCGCGAGACCCAGTACTTC; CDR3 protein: CASAGGTVRETQYF
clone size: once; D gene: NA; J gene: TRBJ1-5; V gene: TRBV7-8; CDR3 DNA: TGTGCCAGCAGCTTGGCCGATTATAGCAATCAGCCCCAGCATTTT; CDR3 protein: CASSLADYSNQPQHF
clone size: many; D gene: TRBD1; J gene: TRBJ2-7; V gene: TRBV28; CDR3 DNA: TGTGCCAGCAGTCCCCACGCTCCGGGACAGGGGACCCCCTACGAGCAGTACTTC; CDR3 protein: CASSPHAPGQGTPYEQYF
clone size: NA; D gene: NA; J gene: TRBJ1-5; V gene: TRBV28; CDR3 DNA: TGTGCCAGCAGTGTAGAGAATCAGCCCCAGCATTTT; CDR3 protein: CASSVENQPQHF
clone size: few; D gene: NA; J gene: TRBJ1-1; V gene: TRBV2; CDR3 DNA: TGTGCCAGCAGGAGAGAGAACACTGAAGCTTTCTTT; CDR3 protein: CASRRENTEAFF
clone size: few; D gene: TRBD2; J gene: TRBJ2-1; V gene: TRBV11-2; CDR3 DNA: TGTGCCAGCAGCTTTGGGAAGACTAGCGGGGGACCCGCGTACAATGAGCAGTTCTTC; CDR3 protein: CASSFGKTSGGPAYNEQFF
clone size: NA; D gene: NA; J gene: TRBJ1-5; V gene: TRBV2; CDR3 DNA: TGTACCAGCAAGGCGTTCGACACCTCTCGCAATCAGCCCCAGCATTTT; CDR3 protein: CTSKAFDTSRNQPQHF
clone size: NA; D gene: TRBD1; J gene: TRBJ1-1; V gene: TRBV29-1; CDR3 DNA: TGCAGCCCAGGGGGGGAAGCTTTCTTT; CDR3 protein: CSPGGEAFF
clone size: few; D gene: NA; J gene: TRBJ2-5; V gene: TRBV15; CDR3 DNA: TGTGCCACCAGCTCACGACGGGCCTTGGGGACCCAGTACTTC; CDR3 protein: CATSSRRALGTQYF
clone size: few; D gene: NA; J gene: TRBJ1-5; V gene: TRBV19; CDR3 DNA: TGTGCCAGTAGTATCGACGGTTCTCAGCCCCAGCATTTT; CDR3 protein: CASSIDGSQPQHF
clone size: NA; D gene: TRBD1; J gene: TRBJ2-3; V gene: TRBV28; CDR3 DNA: TGTGCCAGCAGTGGGGGACAGGAGATCACAGATACGCAGTATTTT; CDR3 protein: CASSGGQEITDTQYF
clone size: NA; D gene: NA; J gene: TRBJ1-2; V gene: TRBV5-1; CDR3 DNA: TGCGCCAGCATCGATTTATTGGGTTCCGGCTACACCTTC; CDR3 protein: CASIDLLGSGYTF
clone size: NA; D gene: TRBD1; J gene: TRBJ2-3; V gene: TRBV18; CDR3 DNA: TGTGCCAGCTCAGCCAACAGGGGTGGCACAGATACGCAGTATTTT; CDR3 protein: CASSANRGGTDTQYF
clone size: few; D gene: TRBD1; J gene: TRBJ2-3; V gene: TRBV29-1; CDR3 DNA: TGCAGCGAGGCAGGGGGCTCCCCAGATACGCAGTATTTT; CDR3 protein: CSEAGGSPDTQYF
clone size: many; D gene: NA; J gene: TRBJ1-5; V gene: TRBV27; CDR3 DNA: TGTGCCAGCAGTTTTCTACAGGGCAAGCCCCAGCATTTT; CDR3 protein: CASSFLQGKPQHF
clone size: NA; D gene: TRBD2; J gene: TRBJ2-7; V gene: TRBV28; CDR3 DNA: TGTGCCGGTTCTAGCGGGAGATCCTACGAGCAGTACTTC; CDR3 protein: CAGSSGRSYEQYF
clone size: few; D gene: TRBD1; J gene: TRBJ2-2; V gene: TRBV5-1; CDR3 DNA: TGCGCCAGCAGGGCGACAGGGACAGCCGCGAACACCGGGGAGCTGTTTTTT; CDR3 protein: CASRATGTAANTGELFF
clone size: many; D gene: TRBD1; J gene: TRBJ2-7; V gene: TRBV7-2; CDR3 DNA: TGTGCCAGCAGCTTAGCCGGGACAGATTTTCGGGAGCAGTACTTC; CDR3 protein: CASSLAGTDFREQYF
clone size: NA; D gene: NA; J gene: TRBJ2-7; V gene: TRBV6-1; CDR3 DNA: TGTGCCACCAAATTCGACAGGTTAATTTCCTACGAGCAGTACTTC; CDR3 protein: CATKFDRLISYEQYF
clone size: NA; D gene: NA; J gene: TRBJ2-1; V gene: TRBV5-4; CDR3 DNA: TGTGCCAGCAGCAAAGGACAGTATGAGCAGTTCTTC; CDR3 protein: CASSKGQYEQFF
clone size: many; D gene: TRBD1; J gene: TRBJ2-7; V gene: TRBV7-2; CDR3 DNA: TGTGCCAGCAGGCCGACAGGGGCCGAGCAGTACTTC; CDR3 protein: CASRPTGAEQYF
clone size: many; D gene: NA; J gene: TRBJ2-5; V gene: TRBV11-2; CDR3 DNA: TGTGCCAGCAGCTTAGATCTCTTGCAGACCCAGTACTTC; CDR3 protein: CASSLDLLQTQYF
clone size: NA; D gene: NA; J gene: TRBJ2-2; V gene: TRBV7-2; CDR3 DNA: TGTGCCAGCAGACTAGCCCGGAGTACCGGGGAGCTGTTTTTT; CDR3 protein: CASRLARSTGELFF
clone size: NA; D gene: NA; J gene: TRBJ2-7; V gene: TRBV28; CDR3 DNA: TGTGCCACCGTGATGAACTACAGAGGCTCCTACGAGCAGTACTTC; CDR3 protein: CATVMNYRGSYEQYF
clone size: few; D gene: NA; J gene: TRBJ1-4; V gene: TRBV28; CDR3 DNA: TGTGCCAGCGGAACTGGGACCCGGGGAACCACTAATGAAAAACTGTTTTTT; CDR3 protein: CASGTGTRGTTNEKLFF
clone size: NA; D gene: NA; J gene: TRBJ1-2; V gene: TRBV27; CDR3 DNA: TGTGCCAGCAGTTTAAACAGTTATTATGGCTACACCTTC; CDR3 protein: CASSLNSYYGYTF
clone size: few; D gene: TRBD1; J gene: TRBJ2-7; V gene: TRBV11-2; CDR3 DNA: TGTGCCAGCAGCTTAGAGGGGACAGTAACCTACGAGCAGTACTTC; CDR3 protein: CASSLEGTVTYEQYF
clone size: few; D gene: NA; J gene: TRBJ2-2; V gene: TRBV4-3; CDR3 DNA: TGCGCCAGCAGCCAAGGGATTGAGCTGTTTTTT; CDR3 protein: CASSQGIELFF
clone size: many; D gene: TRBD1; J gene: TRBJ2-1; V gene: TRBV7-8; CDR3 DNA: TGTGCCAGCAGCCCCCCCGGACAGGGGGCACTTGAGCAGTTCTTC; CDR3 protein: CASSPPGQGALEQFF
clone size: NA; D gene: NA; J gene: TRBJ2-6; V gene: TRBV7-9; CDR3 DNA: TGTGCCAGCTCCTGGGGGCCTGGGGCCAACGTCCTGACTTTC; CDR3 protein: CASSWGPGANVLTF
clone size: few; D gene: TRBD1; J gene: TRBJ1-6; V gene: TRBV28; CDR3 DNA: TGTGCCAGCAGTTCCGGGACAGGATTCTCACCCCTCCACTTT; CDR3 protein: CASSSGTGFSPLHF
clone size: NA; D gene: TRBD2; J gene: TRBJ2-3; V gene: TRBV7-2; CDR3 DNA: TGTGCCAGCAGCTGGGCGGGAGGGGGGGATACGCAGTATTTT; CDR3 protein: CASSWAGGGDTQYF
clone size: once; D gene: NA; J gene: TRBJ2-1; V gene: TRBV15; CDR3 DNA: TGTGCCACCAGCATGCAGCGGTACAATGAGCAGTTCTTC; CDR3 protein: CATSMQRYNEQFF
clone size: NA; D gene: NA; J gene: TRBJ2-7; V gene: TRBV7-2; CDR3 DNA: TGTGCCAGCAGCTTATTGCGGGCAAACGAGCAGTACTTC; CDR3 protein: CASSLLRANEQYF
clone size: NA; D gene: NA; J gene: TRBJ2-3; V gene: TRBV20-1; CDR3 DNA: TGCAGTGCTAGTAACCCGGGCCATGATAATACGCAGTATTTT; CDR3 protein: CSASNPGHDNTQYF
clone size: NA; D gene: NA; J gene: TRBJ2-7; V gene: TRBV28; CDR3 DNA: TGTGCCAGCAGGGAGGGGACCGCCTACGAGCAGTACTTC; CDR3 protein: CASREGTAYEQYF
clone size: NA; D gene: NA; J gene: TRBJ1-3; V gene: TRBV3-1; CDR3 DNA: TGTGCCAGCAGCCAAAAGGGGACCTCTGGAAACACCATATATTTT; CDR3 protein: CASSQKGTSGNTIYF
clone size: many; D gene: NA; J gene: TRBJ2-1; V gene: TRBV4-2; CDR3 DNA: TGTGCCAGCAGCCAAGAAACTAGGGTTGCCGATGAGCAGTTCTTC; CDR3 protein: CASSQETRVADEQFF
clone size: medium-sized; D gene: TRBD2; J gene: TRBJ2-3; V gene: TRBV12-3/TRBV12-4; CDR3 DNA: TGTGCCAGCAGCAGGCTAGCGGGGGGCACAGATACGCAGTATTTT; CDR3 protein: CASSRLAGGTDTQYF
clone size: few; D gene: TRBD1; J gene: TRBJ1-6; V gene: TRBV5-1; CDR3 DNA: TGCGCCAGCAGATCCGGGACAGGGGATTCACCCCTCCACTTT; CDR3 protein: CASRSGTGDSPLHF
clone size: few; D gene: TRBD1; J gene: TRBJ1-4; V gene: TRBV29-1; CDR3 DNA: TGCAGCGTGGCACAGGGGTCTAATGAAAAACTGTTTTTT; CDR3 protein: CSVAQGSNEKLFF
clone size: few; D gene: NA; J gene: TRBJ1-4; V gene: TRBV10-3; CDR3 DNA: TGTGCCATCAGTAACCAACAGGGAATGGGAGAAAAACTGTTTTTT; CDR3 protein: CAISNQQGMGEKLFF
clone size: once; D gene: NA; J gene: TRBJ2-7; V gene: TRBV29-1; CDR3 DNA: TGCAGCGTTGGGTCGGGCTACGAGCAGTACTTC; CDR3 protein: CSVGSGYEQYF
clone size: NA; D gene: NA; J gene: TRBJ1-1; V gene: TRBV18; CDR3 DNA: TGTGCCAGCTCACCTGGACAGCAGGAGAACACTGAAGCTTTCTTT; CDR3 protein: CASSPGQQENTEAFF
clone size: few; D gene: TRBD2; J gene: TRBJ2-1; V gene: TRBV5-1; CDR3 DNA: TGCGCCAGCAGCTCCTTAGCGGGGGGGCTGAACAATGAGCAGTTCTTC; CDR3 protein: CASSSLAGGLNNEQFF
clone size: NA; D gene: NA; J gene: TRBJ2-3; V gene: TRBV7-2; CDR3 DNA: TGTGCCAGCAGCTTATTCGTGGCAGATACGCAGTATTTT; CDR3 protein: CASSLFVADTQYF
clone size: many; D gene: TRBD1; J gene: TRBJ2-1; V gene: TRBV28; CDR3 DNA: TGTGCCAGCACCAGCCTTGGACAGGGGAGCTACAATGAGCAGTTCTTC; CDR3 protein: CASTSLGQGSYNEQFF
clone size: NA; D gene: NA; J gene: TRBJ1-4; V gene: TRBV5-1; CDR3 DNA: TGCGCCAGCAGCTTGGAGCCACGTAATGAAAAACTGTTTTTT; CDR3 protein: CASSLEPRNEKLFF
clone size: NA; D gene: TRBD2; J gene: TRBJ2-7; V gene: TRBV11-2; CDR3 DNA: TGTGCCAGCAGCTTACTTCCGGGACTAGCATCCTACGAGCAGTACTTC; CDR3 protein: CASSLLPGLASYEQYF
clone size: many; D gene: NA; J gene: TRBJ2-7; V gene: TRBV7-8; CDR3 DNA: TGTGCCAGCAGCTTAGCCCGGGCCTCCCCCGAGCAGTACTTC; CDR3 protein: CASSLARASPEQYF
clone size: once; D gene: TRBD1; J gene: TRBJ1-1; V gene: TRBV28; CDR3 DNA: TGTGCCAGCAGACTGGACAGGGGCTGGAACACTGAAGCTTTCTTT; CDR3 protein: CASRLDRGWNTEAFF
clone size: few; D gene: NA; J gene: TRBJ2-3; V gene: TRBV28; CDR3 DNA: TGTGCCAGCAGCGCGGGCCCAGGGACAGATACGCAGTATTTT; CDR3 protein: CASSAGPGTDTQYF
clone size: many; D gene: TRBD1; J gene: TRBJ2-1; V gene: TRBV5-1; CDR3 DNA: TGCGCCAGCAGCGTACTCAACAGGGGAAATGAGCAGTTCTTC; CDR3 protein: CASSVLNRGNEQFF
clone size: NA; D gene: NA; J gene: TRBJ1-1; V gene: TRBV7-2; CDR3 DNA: TGTGCCAGCAGCTATCAAGGGAGGACTGAAGCTTTCTTT; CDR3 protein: CASSYQGRTEAFF